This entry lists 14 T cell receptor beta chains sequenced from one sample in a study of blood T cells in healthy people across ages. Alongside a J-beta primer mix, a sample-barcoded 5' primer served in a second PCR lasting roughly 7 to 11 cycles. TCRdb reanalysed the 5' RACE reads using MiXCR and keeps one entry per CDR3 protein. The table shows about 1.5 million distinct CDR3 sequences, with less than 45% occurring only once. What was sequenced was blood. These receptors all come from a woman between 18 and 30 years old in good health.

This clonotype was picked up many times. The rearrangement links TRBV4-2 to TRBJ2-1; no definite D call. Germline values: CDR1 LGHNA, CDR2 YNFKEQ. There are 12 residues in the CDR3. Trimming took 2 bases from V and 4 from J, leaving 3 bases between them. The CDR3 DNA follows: TGTGCCAGCAGCCAACTGTACAATGAGCAGTTCTTC. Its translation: CASSQLYNEQFF.

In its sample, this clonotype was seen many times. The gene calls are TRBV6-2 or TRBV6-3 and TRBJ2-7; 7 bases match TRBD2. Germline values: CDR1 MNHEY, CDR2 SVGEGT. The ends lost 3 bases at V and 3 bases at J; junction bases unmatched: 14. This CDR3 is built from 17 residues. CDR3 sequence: CASSYSSGREYDYEQYF. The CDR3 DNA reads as TGTGCCAGCAGTTATTCGTCCGGGCGGGAGTATGACTACGAGCAGTACTTC.

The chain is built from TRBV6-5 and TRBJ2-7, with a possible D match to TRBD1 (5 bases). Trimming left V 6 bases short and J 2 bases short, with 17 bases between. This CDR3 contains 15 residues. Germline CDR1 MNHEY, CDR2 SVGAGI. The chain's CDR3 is CASSKQEINAYEQYF. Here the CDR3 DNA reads TGTGCCAGCAGCAAACAGGAAATAAACGCCTACGAGCAGTACTTC.

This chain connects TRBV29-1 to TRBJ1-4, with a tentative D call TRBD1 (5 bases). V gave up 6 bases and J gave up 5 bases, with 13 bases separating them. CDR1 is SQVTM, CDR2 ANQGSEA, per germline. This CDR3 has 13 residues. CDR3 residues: CSVKGRLNEKLFF. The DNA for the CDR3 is TGCAGCGTAAAGGGACGGTTGAATGAAAAACTGTTTTTT.

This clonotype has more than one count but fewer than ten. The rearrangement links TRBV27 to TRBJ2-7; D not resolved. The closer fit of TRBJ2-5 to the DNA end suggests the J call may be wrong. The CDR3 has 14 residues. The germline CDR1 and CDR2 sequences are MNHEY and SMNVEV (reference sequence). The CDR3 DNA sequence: TGTGCCAGCAGTTTGGTAAACGCGGTGGAGACCCAGTACTTC. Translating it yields CASSLVNAVETQYF.

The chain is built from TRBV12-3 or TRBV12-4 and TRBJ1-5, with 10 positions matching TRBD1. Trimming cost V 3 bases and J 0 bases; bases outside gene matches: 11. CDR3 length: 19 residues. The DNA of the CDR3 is TGTGCCAGCAGTTTTCCCGGGACAGGGGACGGTTATAGCAATCAGCCCCAGCATTTT. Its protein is CASSFPGTGDGYSNQPQHF.

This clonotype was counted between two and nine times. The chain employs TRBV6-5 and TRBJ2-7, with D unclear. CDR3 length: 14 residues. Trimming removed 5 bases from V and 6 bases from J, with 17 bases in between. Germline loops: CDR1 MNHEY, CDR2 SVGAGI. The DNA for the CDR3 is TGTGCCAGCAGTAAACCCCCCGAAGGAACCGAGCAGTACTTC. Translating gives CASSKPPEGTEQYF.

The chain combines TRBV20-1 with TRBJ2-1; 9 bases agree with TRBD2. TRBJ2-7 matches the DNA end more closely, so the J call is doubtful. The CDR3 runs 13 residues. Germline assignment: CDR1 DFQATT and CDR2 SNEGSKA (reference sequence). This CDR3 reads CSALAGAHNEQYF. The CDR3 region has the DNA TGCAGTGCGTTAGCGGGGGCCCACAATGAGCAGTACTTC.

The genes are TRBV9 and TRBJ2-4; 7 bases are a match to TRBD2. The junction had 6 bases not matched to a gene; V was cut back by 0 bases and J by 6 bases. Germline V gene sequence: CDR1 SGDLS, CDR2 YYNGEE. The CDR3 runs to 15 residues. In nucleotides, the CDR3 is TGTGCCAGCAGCGTAGAAACGGGGGAGGGAAACATTCAGTACTTC. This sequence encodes CASSVETGEGNIQYF.

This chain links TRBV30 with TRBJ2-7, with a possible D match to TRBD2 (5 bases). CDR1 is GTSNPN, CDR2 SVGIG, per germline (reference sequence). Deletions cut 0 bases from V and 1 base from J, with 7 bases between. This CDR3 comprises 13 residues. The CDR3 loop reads CAWSVGGSYEQYF. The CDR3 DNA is TGTGCCTGGAGTGTCGGCGGGTCCTACGAGCAGTACTTC. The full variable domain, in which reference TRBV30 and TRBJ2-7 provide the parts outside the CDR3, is SQTIHQWPATLVQPVGSPLSLECTVEGTSNPNLYWYRQAAGRGLQLLFYSVGIGQISSEVPQNLSASRPQDRQFILSSKKLLLSDSGFYLCAWSVGGSYEQYFGPGTRLTVT.

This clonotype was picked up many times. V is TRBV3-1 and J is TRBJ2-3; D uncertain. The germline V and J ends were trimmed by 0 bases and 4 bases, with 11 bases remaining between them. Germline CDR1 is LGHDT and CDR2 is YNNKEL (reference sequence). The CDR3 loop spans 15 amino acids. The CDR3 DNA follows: TGTGCCAGCAGCCAAGATTACCGCTCCCCAGATACGCAGTATTTT. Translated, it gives CASSQDYRSPDTQYF.

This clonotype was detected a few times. CDR3 nucleotides: TGTGCCAGCTCACCAGTCGGGAGGGGAAACAATGAGCAGTACTTC. Translating gives CASSPVGRGNNEQYF. The rearrangement links TRBV18 to TRBJ2-7; 8 bases map to TRBD2. CDR1 and CDR2 from the germline V gene are KGHSH and LQKENI. This CDR3 spans 15 amino acids. Trimming at V came to 2 bases and at J to 7 bases, leaving 10 bases not matched to a gene.

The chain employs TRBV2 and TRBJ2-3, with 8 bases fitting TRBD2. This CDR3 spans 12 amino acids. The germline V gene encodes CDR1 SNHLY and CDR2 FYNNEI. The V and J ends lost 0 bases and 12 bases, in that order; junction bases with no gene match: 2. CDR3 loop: CASSEAGLVQYF. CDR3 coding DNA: TGTGCCAGCAGTGAAGCGGGACTAGTACAGTATTTT. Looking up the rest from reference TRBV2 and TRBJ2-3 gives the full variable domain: EPEVTQTPSHQVTQMGQEVILRCVPISNHLYFYWYRQILGQKVEFLVSFYNNEISEKSEIFDDQFSVERPDGSNFTLKIRSTKLEDSAMYFCASSEAGLVQYFGPGTRLTVL.

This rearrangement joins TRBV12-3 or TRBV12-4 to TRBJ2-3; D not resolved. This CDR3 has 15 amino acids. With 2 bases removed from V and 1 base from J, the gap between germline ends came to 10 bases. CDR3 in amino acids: CASSLCLIGTDTQYF. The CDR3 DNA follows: TGTGCCAGCAGTTTATGCCTGATCGGCACAGATACGCAGTATTTT.